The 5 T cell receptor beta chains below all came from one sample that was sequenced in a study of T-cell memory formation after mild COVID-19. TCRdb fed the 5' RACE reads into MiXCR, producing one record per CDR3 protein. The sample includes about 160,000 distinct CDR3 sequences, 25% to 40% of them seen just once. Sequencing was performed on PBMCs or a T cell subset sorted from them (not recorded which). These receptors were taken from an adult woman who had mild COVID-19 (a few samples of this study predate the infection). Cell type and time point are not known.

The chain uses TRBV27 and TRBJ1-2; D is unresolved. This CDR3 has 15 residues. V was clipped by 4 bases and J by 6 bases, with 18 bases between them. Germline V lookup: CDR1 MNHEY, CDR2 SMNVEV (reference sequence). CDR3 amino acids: CASSSGMEQIHGYTF. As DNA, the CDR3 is TGTGCCAGCAGTTCGGGGATGGAACAGATTCATGGCTACACCTTC.

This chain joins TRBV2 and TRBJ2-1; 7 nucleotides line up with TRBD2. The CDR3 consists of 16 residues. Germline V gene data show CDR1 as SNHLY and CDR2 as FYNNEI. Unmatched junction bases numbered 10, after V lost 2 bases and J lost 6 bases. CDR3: CASSEFEAGAVNEQFF. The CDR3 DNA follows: TGTGCCAGCAGTGAATTCGAGGCGGGAGCCGTCAATGAGCAGTTCTTC.

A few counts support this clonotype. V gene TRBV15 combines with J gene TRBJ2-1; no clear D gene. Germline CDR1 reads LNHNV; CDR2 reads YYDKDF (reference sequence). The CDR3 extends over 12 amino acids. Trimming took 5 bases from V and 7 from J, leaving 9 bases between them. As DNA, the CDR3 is TGTGCCACCAGCCTCGTGGGGAATGAGCAGTTCTTC. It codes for CATSLVGNEQFF.

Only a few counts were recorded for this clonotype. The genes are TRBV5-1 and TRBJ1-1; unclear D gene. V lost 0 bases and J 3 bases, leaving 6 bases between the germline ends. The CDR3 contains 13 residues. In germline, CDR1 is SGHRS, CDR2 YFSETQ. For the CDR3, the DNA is TGCGCCAGCAGCTTGGATCGGCACACTGAAGCTTTCTTT. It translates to CASSLDRHTEAFF. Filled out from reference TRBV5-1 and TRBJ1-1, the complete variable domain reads KAGVTQTPRYLIKTRGQQVTLSCSPISGHRSVSWYQQTPGQGLQFLFEYFSETQRNKGNFPGRFSGRQFSNSRSEMNVSTLELGDSALYLCASSLDRHTEAFFGQGTRLTVV.

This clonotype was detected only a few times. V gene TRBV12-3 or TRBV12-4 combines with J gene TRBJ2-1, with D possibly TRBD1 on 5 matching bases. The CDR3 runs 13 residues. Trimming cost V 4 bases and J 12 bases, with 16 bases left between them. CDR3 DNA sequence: TGTGCCAGCAGTTCCCGTACGGGTGGGGCGCAGTTCTTC. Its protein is CASSSRTGGAQFF.